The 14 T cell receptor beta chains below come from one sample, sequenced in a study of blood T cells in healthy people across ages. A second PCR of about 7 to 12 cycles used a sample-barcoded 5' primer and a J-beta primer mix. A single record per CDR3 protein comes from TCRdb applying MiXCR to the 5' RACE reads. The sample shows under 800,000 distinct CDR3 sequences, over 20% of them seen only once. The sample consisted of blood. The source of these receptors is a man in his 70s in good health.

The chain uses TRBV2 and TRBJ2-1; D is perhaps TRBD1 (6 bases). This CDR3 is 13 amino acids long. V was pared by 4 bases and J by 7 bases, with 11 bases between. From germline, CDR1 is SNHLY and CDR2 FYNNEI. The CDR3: CASSADSRNEQFF. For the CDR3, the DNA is TGTGCCAGCAGTGCGGACAGTAGGAATGAGCAGTTCTTC. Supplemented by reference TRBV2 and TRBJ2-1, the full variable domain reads EPEVTQTPSHQVTQMGQEVILRCVPISNHLYFYWYRQILGQKVEFLVSFYNNEISEKSEIFDDQFSVERPDGSNFTLKIRSTKLEDSAMYFCASSADSRNEQFFGPGTRLTVL.

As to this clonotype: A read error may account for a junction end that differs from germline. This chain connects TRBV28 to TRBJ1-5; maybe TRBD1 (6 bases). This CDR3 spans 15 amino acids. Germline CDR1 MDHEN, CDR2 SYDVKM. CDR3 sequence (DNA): TGTGCCAGCAGTTTAGCCAGGGGCGGCAATCAGCCCCGGCATTTT. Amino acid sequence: CASSLARGGNQPRHF. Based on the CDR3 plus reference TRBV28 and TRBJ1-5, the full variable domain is DVKVTQSSRYLVKRTGEKVFLECVQDMDHENMFWYRQDPGLGLRLIYFSYDVKMKEKGDIPEGYSVSREKKERFSLILESASTNQTSMYLCASSLARGGNQPRHFGDGTRLSIL.

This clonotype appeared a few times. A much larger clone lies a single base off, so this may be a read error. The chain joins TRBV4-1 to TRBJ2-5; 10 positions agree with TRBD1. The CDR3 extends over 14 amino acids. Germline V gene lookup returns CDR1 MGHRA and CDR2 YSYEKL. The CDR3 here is CASSPGTGVEAQYF. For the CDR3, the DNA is TGCGCCAGCAGCCCAGGGACAGGGGTAGAGGCCCAGTACTTC.

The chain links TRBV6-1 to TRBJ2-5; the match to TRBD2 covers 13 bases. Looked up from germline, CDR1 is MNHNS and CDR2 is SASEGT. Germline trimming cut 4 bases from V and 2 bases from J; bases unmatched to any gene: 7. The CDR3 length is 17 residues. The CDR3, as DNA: TGTGCCAGCAGTGCTCCGGGACTAGCGGGACTGCAAGAGACCCAGTACTTC. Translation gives CASSAPGLAGLQETQYF.

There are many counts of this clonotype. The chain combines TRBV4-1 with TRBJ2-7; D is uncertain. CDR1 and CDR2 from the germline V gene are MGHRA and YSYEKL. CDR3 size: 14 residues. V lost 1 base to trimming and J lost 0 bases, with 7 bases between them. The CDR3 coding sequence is TGCGCCAGCAGCCAAGCTGCCAGCTCCTACGAGCAGTACTTC. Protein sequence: CASSQAASSYEQYF.

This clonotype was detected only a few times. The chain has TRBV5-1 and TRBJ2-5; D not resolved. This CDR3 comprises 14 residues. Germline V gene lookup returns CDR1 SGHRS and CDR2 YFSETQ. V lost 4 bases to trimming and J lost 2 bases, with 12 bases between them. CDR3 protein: CASSPPPEQETQYF. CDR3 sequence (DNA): TGCGCCAGCAGCCCTCCTCCAGAGCAAGAGACCCAGTACTTC.

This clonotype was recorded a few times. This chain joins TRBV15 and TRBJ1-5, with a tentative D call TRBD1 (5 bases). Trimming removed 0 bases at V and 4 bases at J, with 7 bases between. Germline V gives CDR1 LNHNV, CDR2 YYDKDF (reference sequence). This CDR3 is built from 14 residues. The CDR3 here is CATSRESGNQPQHF. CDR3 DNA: TGTGCCACCAGCAGAGAATCAGGGAATCAGCCCCAGCATTTT. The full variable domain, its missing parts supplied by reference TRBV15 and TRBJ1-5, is DAMVIQNPRYQVTQFGKPVTLSCSQTLNHNVMYWYQQKSSQAPKLLFHYYDKDFNNEADTPDNFQSRRPNTSFCFLDIRSPGLGDTAMYLCATSRESGNQPQHFGDGTRLSIL.

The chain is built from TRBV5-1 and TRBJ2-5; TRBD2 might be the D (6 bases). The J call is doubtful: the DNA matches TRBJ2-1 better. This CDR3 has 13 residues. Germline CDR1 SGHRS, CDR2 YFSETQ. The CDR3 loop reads CASSSGGENEQFF. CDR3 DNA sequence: TGCGCCAGCAGCTCTGGAGGGGAGAATGAGCAGTTCTTC.

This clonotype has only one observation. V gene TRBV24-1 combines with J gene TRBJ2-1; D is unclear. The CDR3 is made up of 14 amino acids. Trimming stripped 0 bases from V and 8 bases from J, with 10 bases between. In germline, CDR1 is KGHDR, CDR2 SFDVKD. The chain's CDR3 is CATSDLGSSYEQFF. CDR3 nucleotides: TGTGCCACCAGTGATTTGGGCAGTTCGTATGAGCAGTTCTTC.

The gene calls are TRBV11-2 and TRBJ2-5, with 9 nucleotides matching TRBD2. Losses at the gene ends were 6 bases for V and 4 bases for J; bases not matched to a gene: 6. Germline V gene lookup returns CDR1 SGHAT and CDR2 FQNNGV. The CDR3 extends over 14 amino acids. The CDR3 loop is CASRRLAARETQYF. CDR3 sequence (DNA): TGTGCCAGCAGACGACTAGCGGCTCGAGAGACCCAGTACTTC. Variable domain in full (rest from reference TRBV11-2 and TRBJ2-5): EAGVAQSPRYKIIEKRQSVAFWCNPISGHATLYWYQQILGQGPKLLIQFQNNGVVDDSQLPKDRFSAERLKGVDSTLKIQPAKLEDSAVYLCASRRLAARETQYFGPGTRLLVL.

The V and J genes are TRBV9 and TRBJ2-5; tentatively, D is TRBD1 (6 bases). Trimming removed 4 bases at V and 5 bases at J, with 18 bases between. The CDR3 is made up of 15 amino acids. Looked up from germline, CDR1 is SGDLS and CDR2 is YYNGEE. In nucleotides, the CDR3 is TGTGCCAGCAGCTCTCACGGACAGCCTCGGGAGACCCAGTACTTC. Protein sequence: CASSSHGQPRETQYF.

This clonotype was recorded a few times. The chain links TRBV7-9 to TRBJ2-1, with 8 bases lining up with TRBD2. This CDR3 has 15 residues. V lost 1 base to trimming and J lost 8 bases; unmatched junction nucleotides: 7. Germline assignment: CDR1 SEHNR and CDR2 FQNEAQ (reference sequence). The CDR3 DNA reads TGTGCCAGCAGCTTAGACGGACTAGCTGCTCATGAGCAGTTCTTC. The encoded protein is CASSLDGLAAHEQFF.

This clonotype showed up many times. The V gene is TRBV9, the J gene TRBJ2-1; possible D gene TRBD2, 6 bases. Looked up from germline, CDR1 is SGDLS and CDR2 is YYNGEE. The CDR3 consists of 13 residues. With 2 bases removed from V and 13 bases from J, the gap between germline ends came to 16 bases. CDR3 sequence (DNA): TGTGCCAGCAGCGTTGGCGGGACTCCGCGACAGTTCTTC. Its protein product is CASSVGGTPRQFF.

The CDR3 nucleotides read TGCAGTGCTGGACCTACGGGGCGAGAGACCCAGTACTTC. It translates to CSAGPTGRETQYF. The chain carries TRBV20-1 and TRBJ2-5; D may match TRBD1 or TRBD2 (5 bases each). Germline CDR1 reads DFQATT; CDR2 reads SNEGSKA (reference sequence). V shed 5 bases and J shed 4 bases, with 14 bases lying between them. This CDR3 spans 13 amino acids.